The T cell receptor (beta chain) described here comes from a study of post-analysis software for immune sequencing data. Prepared TCR beta cDNA libraries contained unique molecular identifiers. One entry per CDR3 protein results from TCRdb running MiXCR on the PCR reads. Of roughly 730,000 distinct CDR3 sequences listed, roughly 30% were seen once; the top ten hold around 0.56%. In germline, CDR1 is SNHLY, CDR2 FYNNEI. The CDR3 extends over 11 amino acids. V was shortened by 5 bases and J by 9 bases, with 11 bases between the two germline ends. Whole-study results and caveats: Significantly lower normalized Chao1 diversity was found in patients with multiple sclerosis relative to controls. Compared with controls, patients had more of five TRBV segments, including TRBV5-6, TRBV5-1 and TRBV20-1. By F measure, strong co-clustering occurred among samples prepared in the same batch.

As concerns this clonotype: Its antigen is unknown.

The sequencing input was blood. The clonotype was recovered from a girl aged 5-17 years with multiple sclerosis. The chain couples TRBV2 to TRBJ2-7; tentatively, D is TRBD2 (6 bases). Written as DNA, the CDR3 is TGTGCCAGCAGTCCTGTGGGAGGGCAGTACTTC. Its translation: CASSPVGGQYF.